The clone carrying this TCR beta chain appeared a single time. Its antigen remains unidentified. The data originate from a study of cytomegalovirus exposure and HLA in healthy donors. Looking at the study overall: There were around 100 million unique TCR beta sequences, drawn from 150 million to 200 million T cells, in an earlier analysis.

Regarding the study as a whole: Most TCR sequences were uncommon, yet certain public TCRs appeared in many donors. In a later analysis, an Asian-associated ancestry cluster reportedly showed fewer N-insertions than the roughly 730-donor mean. A highly shared variant cluster was judged a likely technical artifact.

Amplification used 60 Vbeta primers and 13 Jbeta primers. Only in-frame clones appear in the TCRdb table, and some are missing; sequencing was by immunoSEQ multiplex PCR. Among 99,000 or so clones listed, 75% to 90% were seen once. The sequencing sample was made of PBMCs. This clonotype was obtained from a man aged 25 to 40 in good health and CMV-seropositive.

The CDR3 sequence: CASSLSLHEQYF. The CDR3 DNA is TGTGCCAGCAGCTTGTCCCTCCACGAGCAGTACTTC. The rearrangement links TRBV7-2 to TRBJ2-7, with D hard to call. The V gene's germline CDR1 is SGHTA and CDR2 FQGNSA. The CDR3 length is 12 residues. V gave up 3 bases and J gave up 5 bases, with 8 bases separating them.